A selection of T cell receptor beta chains follows, all from one sample in a study of CD8+CD57+ T cells in acquired aplastic anemia. TCRdb re-called the reads through MiXCR, storing one row per CDR3 protein. The sample has 200,000 to 250,000 distinct CDR3 sequences; approximately 45% are singletons. What was sequenced was sorted CD4+, CD8+, or CD8+CD57+ T cells (not recorded which) from PBMCs. The receptors here all came from a human donor with aplastic anemia. Each CDR3 is given with its conserved first and last residue. The D gene is left open where the match is weak. Part of the rows lack a size; the others show once, few, many or a class for expanded clones.

CDR3nt	CDR3aa	abundance	d_gene	v_gene	j_gene
TGCAGTGCAGATACGCAGTATTTT	CSADTQYF	NA	NA	TRBV20-1	TRBJ2-3
TGTGCCAGCAGTTCGGGGGCTTATCGCGAAAAACTGTTTTTT	CASSSGAYREKLFF	NA	NA	TRBV12-3/TRBV12-4	TRBJ1-4
TGTGCCAGCAGTGAAAGGGAGCTGGATACGCAGTATTTT	CASSERELDTQYF	NA	NA	TRBV2	TRBJ2-3
TGTGCCATCAGTGGCGACAGGACCGGCGGGGAGCTGTTTTTT	CAISGDRTGGELFF	few	NA	TRBV10-3	TRBJ2-2
TGCAGCGTTGAAGTGCCCTGGGGACGGTCCTACAATGAGCAGTTCTTC	CSVEVPWGRSYNEQFF	few	NA	TRBV29-1	TRBJ2-1
TGTGCCAGCACCCCACCCGACAGCCAAGCCAGGAAGCTGTTTTTT	CASTPPDSQARKLFF	many	NA	TRBV4-2	TRBJ2-2
TGTGCCAGCAGACCCGGACAGGGCTACGAGCAGTACTTC	CASRPGQGYEQYF	few	TRBD1	TRBV2	TRBJ2-7
TGTGCCAGCAGGGGGACAGGGGCCAATCAGCCCCAGCATTTT	CASRGTGANQPQHF	NA	TRBD1	TRBV2	TRBJ1-5
TGTGCCAGCAGTTTTTTAGACAGGGGCGCGGGAGGAAATGAGCAGTTCTTC	CASSFLDRGAGGNEQFF	few	NA	TRBV12-3/TRBV12-4	TRBJ2-1
TGCGCCAGCAGCCAAGATCAGAGGCCCTACAATGAGCAGTTCTTC	CASSQDQRPYNEQFF	few	NA	TRBV4-1	TRBJ2-1
TGTGCCAGCAGCGAACAGGGGGTAGCAGATACGCAGTATTTT	CASSEQGVADTQYF	NA	TRBD1	TRBV7-9	TRBJ2-3
TGTGCCACCAGTGACTTGGCGGGGGCTCCAGATACGCAGTATTTT	CATSDLAGAPDTQYF	NA	NA	TRBV24-1	TRBJ2-3
TGCAGCGTCTGGACAGGGGTGAACACTGAAGCTTTCTTT	CSVWTGVNTEAFF	NA	TRBD1	TRBV29-1	TRBJ1-1
TGTGCCAGCAGTGAAGGGTGGGCTGATGGGCAGTTCTTC	CASSEGWADGQFF	NA	NA	TRBV2	TRBJ2-1
TGTGCCAGCAGCCCAGCTGTGACAGGGGTCAAAAACATTCAGTACTTC	CASSPAVTGVKNIQYF	NA	TRBD1	TRBV11-2	TRBJ2-4
TGTGCCATCAGCCCCGCAGGTTCAGCGTCCTACGAGCAGTACTTC	CAISPAGSASYEQYF	NA	NA	TRBV10-3	TRBJ2-7
TGTGCCAGCGGCTACAGGGTCCCTAATGAAAAACTGTTTTTT	CASGYRVPNEKLFF	NA	NA	TRBV2	TRBJ1-4
TGTGCCAGCATGCTTGGGGGTGCAGGAACTGAAGCTTTCTTT	CASMLGGAGTEAFF	once	NA	TRBV7-9	TRBJ1-1
TGTGCCAGCAGCCAGACAGAGGATGAAGCTTTCTTT	CASSQTEDEAFF	NA	NA	TRBV12-3/TRBV12-4	TRBJ1-1
TGTGCCAGCAGCCAGGGACTTGAGGGCAATCAGCCCCAGCATTTT	CASSQGLEGNQPQHF	many	NA	TRBV4-2	TRBJ1-5
TGTGCCAGCAGACCCGCAGTAACTCGGCGGCGGCCTTATGGCTACACCTTC	CASRPAVTRRRPYGYTF	NA	NA	TRBV13	TRBJ1-2
TGTGCCATCAGTGACGGTTACAACAATGAGCAGTTCTTC	CAISDGYNNEQFF	few	NA	TRBV10-3	TRBJ2-1
TGTGCCAGCAGCGGAACTAGCGGGAGCTACAATGAGCAGTTCTTC	CASSGTSGSYNEQFF	NA	TRBD2	TRBV2	TRBJ2-1
TGTGCCACCGCTACAGGAGCTAGCACAGATACGCAGTATTTT	CATATGASTDTQYF	many	NA	TRBV7-3	TRBJ2-3